This T cell receptor (beta chain) was sequenced during a study of identical twins. Notes on the study in general: Excess sharing between twins was weaker in beta out-of-frame sequences.

Concerning this clonotype itself: Its antigen is not known. At one end, the junction sequence differs from germline, possibly due to a read error.

A template switching step contributed a universal primer site, while unique molecular identifiers were present in the cDNA. TCRdb re-called the 5' RACE reads through MiXCR, storing one row per CDR3 protein. The repertoire holds 1.5 million to 2 million distinct CDR3 sequences, with roughly 35% as singletons. Germline V CDR1 and CDR2: ENHRY, SYGVKD. This CDR3 is built from 15 residues. Sequencing was done on a sample of cord blood. The source of this sequence is a newborn girl in good health. The chain has TRBV10-3 and TRBJ2-7, with 9 bases fitting TRBD2. The chain's CDR3 is CATSGLASGIYEQYF. DNA for the CDR3: TGTGCCACCAGTGGACTGGCTAGCGGGATCTACGAGCAGTACTTC.